The clone carrying this TCR beta chain was observed a handful of times. Its cognate antigen is unknown. Germline V lookup: CDR1 MNHGY, CDR2 SAAAGT. The length of the CDR3 is 17 residues. V shed 5 bases and J 0 bases; nucleotides not matched to a gene: 7. Sequencing was performed with immunoSEQ multiplex PCR; in TCRdb, only in-frame clones are kept and a portion is missing. The table includes approximately 3,800 clones, 50% detected once. The archived tumor blocks came from patients without neoadjuvant therapy before resection. The sample belongs to a study of CXCR4 blockade with PD-1 therapy in pancreatic cancer. Study outcomes and limitations: Clone frequency correlated with its number of distinct nucleotide rearrangements. Only TCRbeta chains were sequenced here.

The receptor comes from a human donor with pancreatic ductal adenocarcinoma. The material sequenced was tumor tissue. The chain is built from TRBV6-8 and TRBJ2-3, with 11 bases identical to TRBD1. The CDR3 is CASSDRTGGFSTDTQYF. CDR3 DNA sequence: TGTGCCAGCAGTGACAGGACAGGGGGCTTCAGCACAGATACGCAGTATTTT.